This entry describes one T cell receptor (beta chain). The antigen is undetermined. TCRdb's table, derived via immunoSEQ multiplex PCR, lists solely in-frame clones and lacks some. The sample contains approximately 840,000 clones, around 96% of which appear only once. These data are taken from a study of shared clonotypes between healthy human individuals. Study-wide results and caveats: Compared with clonotypes that all four donors shared, non-shared clonotypes had lower generation probabilities.

Germline-derived CDR1 and CDR2 are MDHEN and SYDVKM. V was clipped by 5 bases and J by 7 bases; unmatched bases: 9. The CDR3 is made up of 17 amino acids. Terminally differentiated effector memory CD45RA+ cells were excluded from the naive CD8 cells, which were CD45RO-negative and positively selected for CCR7. Sequenced input: naive CD8+ T cells sorted from blood. The source is a man aged 25 to 40 in good health. The chain employs TRBV28 and TRBJ2-2; 14 bases are shared with TRBD2. This chain's CDR3 is CASSPTSGRARSGELFF. For the CDR3, the DNA is TGTGCCAGCAGTCCGACTAGCGGGAGGGCCCGGAGCGGGGAGCTGTTTTTT.